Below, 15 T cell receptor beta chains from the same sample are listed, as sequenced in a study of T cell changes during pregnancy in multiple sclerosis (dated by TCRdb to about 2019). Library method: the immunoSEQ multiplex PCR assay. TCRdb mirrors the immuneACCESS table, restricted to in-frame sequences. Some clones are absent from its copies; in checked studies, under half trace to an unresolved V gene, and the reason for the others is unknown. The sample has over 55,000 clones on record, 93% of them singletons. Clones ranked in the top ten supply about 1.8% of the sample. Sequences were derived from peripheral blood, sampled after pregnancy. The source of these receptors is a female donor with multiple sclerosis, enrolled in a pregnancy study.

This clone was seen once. CDR3 DNA: TGTGCCAGCAGGTCGGGGGAGACCCAGTACTTC. The encoded protein is CASRSGETQYF. The chain has TRBV27 and TRBJ2-5; D possibly corresponds to TRBD2 (5 bases). Germline V gene lookup returns CDR1 MNHEY and CDR2 SMNVEV (reference sequence). The CDR3 runs 11 residues. V was pared by 6 bases and J by 5 bases, with 7 bases between.

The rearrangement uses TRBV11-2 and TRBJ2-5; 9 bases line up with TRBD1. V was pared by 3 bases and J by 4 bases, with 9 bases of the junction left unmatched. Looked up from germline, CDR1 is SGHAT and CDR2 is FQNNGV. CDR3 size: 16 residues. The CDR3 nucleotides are TGTGCCAGCAGCTTGGGGGACAGGGTAGTTGGAGAGACCCAGTACTTC. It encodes CASSLGDRVVGETQYF.

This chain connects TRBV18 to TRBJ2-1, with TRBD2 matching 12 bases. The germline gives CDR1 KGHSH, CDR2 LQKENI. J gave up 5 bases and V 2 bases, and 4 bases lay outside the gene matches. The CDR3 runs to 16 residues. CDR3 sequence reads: CASSPRTSGINNEQFF. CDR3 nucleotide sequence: TGTGCCAGCTCACCAAGGACTAGCGGGATTAACAATGAGCAGTTCTTC.

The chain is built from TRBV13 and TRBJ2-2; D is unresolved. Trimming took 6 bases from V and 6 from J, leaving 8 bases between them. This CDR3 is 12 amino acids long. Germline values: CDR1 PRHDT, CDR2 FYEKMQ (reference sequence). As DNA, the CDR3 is TGTGCCAGCAGTTGGGCAGCCGGGGAGCTGTTTTTT. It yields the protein CASSWAAGELFF.

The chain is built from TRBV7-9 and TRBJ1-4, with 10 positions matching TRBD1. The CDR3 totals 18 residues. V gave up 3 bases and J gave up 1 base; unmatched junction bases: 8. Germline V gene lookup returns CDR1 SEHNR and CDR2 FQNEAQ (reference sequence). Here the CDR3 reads CASSFGGTGVRTNEKLFF. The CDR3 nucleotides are TGTGCCAGCAGCTTCGGAGGGACAGGGGTGCGAACTAATGAAAAACTGTTTTTT.

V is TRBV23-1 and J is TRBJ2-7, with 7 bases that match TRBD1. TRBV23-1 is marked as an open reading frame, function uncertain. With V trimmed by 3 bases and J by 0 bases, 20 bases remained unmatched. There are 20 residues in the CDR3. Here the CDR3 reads CASSQGRTGDSSFLSYEQYF. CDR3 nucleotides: TGCGCCAGCAGTCAGGGTCGGACAGGAGACTCTTCCTTTCTCTCCTACGAGCAGTACTTC.

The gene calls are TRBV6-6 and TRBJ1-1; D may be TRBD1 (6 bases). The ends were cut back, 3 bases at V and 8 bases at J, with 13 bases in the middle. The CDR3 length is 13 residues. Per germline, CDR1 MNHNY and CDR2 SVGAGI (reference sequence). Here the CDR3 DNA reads TGTGCCAGCAGTTATTTTCCCGGGACAGAAGCTTTCTTT. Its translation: CASSYFPGTEAFF.

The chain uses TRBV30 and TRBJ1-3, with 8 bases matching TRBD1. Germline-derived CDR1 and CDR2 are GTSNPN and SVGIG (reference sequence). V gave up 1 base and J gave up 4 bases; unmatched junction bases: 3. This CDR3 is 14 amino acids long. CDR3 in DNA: TGTGCCTGGAGTGCCTGGGACAGGGGAAACACCATATATTTT. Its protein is CAWSAWDRGNTIYF. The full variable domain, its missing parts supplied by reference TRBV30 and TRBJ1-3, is SQTIHQWPATLVQPVGSPLSLECTVEGTSNPNLYWYRQAAGRGLQLLFYSVGIGQISSEVPQNLSASRPQDRQFILSSKKLLLSDSGFYLCAWSAWDRGNTIYFGEGSWLTVV.

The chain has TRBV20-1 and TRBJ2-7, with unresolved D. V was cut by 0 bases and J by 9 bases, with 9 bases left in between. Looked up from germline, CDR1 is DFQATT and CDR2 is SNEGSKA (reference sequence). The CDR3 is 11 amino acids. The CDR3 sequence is CSARDTERQYF. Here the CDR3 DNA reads TGCAGTGCTAGAGATACTGAGCGGCAGTACTTC.

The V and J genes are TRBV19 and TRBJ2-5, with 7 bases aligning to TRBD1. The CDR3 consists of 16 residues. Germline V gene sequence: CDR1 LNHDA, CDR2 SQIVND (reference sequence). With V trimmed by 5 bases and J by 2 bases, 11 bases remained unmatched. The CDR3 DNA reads TGTGCCAGTAGTCTAATTTTCCGCAGGGGGCAAGAGACCCAGTACTTC. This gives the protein CASSLIFRRGQETQYF. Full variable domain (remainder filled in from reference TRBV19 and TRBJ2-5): DGGITQSPKYLFRKEGQNVTLSCEQNLNHDAMYWYRQDPGQGLRLIYYSQIVNDFQKGDIAEGYSVSREKKESFPLTVTSAQKNPTAFYLCASSLIFRRGQETQYFGPGTRLLVL.

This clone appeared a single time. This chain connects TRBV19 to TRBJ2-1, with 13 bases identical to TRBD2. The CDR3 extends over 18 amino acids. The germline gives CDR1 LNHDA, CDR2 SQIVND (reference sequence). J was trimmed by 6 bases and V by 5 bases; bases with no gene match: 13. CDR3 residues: CASSSRTSGRPPPNEQFF. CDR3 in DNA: TGTGCCAGTAGTTCACGGACTAGCGGGAGACCCCCCCCCAATGAGCAGTTCTTC.

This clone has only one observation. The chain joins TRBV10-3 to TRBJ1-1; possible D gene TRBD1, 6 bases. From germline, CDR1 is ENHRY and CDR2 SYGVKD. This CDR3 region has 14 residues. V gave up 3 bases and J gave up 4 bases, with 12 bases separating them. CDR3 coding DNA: TGTGCCATCAGTGATAAAGGGGGGGTCACTGAAGCTTTCTTT. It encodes CAISDKGGVTEAFF.

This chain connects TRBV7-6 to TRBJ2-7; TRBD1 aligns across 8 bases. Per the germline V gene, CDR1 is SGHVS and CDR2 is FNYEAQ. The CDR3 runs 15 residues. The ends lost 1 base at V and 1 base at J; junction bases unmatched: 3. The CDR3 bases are TGTGCCAGCAGCTTAGTGCAGGGGGCTTCCTACGAGCAGTACTTC. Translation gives CASSLVQGASYEQYF.

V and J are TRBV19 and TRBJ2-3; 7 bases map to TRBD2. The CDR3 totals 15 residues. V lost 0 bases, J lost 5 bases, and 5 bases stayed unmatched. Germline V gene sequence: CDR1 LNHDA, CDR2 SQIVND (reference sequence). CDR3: CASSIDLTGGDTQYF. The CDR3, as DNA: TGTGCCAGTAGTATAGATCTAACGGGGGGAGATACGCAGTATTTT.

Here the CDR3 DNA reads TGTGCCAGCAGTTTCGCGGGAGGTGTATCCACCGGGGAGCTGTTTTTT. Translated: CASSFAGGVSTGELFF. The chain uses TRBV27 and TRBJ2-2, with 8 nucleotides matching TRBD2. Germline CDR1 MNHEY, CDR2 SMNVEV (reference sequence). This CDR3 region has 16 residues. Trimming removed 3 bases from V and 4 bases from J; junction bases left unmatched: 7.